This T cell receptor beta chain was recorded in a study of T cells in Graves' hyperthyroidism and ophthalmopathy. The source material, RNA transcripts, was used to amplify TCR beta CDR3 regions. In the first-round RT-PCR of the TCR CDR3, the HTBI primer set was used. Each CDR3 protein is one row after TCRdb ran MiXCR on the multiplex PCR reads. The sample contains 700,000 to 850,000 distinct CDR3 sequences, roughly a third of which appear only once. This clonotype was recorded at least ten times. Germline lookup yields CDR1 LNHNV and CDR2 YYDKDF (reference sequence). Trimming took 0 bases from V and 2 from J, leaving 11 bases between them. CDR3 length: 15 amino acids.

The chain has TRBV15 and TRBJ2-7; D is perhaps TRBD2 (6 bases). The TCR comes from a woman between 40 and 55 years old with Graves' hyperthyroidism. The sequencing sample was made of blood. The CDR3 bases are TGTGCCACCAGCAGAGAGGAGCGGGCCACCTACGAGCAGTACTTC. It translates to CATSREERATYEQYF. Filled out from reference TRBV15 and TRBJ2-7, the complete variable domain reads DAMVIQNPRYQVTQFGKPVTLSCSQTLNHNVMYWYQQKSSQAPKLLFHYYDKDFNNEADTPDNFQSRRPNTSFCFLDIRSPGLGDTAMYLCATSREERATYEQYFGPGTRLTVT.